These 27 T cell receptor beta chains share one sample of origin, sequenced in a study of T cells in Graves' hyperthyroidism and ophthalmopathy. There were TCR beta CDR3 regions amplified from RNA transcripts. Carried out on the TCR CDR3, a first-round RT-PCR used the HTBI primer set. MiXCR was run by TCRdb on the multiplex PCR reads, yielding one entry per CDR3 protein. Seen here are 660,000 or so distinct CDR3 sequences, less than 25% observed once, and the top ten hold 30% to 40%. Sample: blood. These receptors were obtained from a man aged 30-40 years with Graves' ophthalmopathy.

This clonotype was counted at least ten times. Here the CDR3 DNA reads TGTGCCAGCAGTTACGGGCTGGCTAGGGGCGAGACCCAGTACTTC. It codes for CASSYGLARGETQYF. This chain links TRBV6-5 with TRBJ2-5, with TRBD1 as a possible D gene (5 bases). Looked up from germline, CDR1 is MNHEY and CDR2 is SVGAGI. This CDR3 contains 15 residues. V gave up 2 bases and J gave up 5 bases, with 15 bases separating them.

The table lists this clonotype with a few counts. The chain couples TRBV4-1 to TRBJ2-1; D gene ambiguous. V lost 0 bases and J 4 bases, leaving 4 bases between the germline ends. Looked up from germline, CDR1 is MGHRA and CDR2 is YSYEKL. This CDR3 spans 13 amino acids. Here the CDR3 reads CASSQELYNEQFF. In nucleotides, the CDR3 is TGCGCCAGCAGCCAAGAACTTTACAATGAGCAGTTCTTC.

This clonotype was picked up many times. The gene calls are TRBV19 and TRBJ2-7; 10 bases agree with TRBD2. Germline lookup yields CDR1 LNHDA and CDR2 SQIVND (reference sequence). The CDR3 is 17 residues long. The trim removed 1 base at V and 0 bases at J, leaving 6 bases unmatched. This CDR3 reads CASSIGLAGPTSYEQYF. Here the CDR3 DNA reads TGTGCCAGTAGTATAGGACTAGCGGGTCCAACCTCCTACGAGCAGTACTTC.

The chain links TRBV5-1 to TRBJ2-1; D uncertain. V was cut by 4 bases and J by 5 bases, with 13 bases left in between. The germline CDR1 and CDR2 sequences are SGHRS and YFSETQ. The CDR3 is 14 amino acids. CDR3 nucleotide sequence: TGCGCCAGCAGCCAGTCATGGCGGAACAATGAGCAGTTCTTC. It encodes CASSQSWRNNEQFF.

This chain links TRBV4-1 with TRBJ2-3, with D unresolved. Germline V CDR1 and CDR2: MGHRA, YSYEKL. The CDR3 runs 15 residues. V was cut by 0 bases and J by 1 base, with 8 bases left in between. The CDR3 DNA reads as TGCGCCAGCAGCCAAGATGGTAGAGGCACAGATACGCAGTATTTT. The encoded protein is CASSQDGRGTDTQYF.

In this sample, this clonotype turned up a few times. The gene calls are TRBV5-1 and TRBJ2-7; 7 positions match TRBD1. The V and J ends lost 8 bases and 2 bases, in that order; junction bases with no gene match: 7. The CDR3 runs 13 residues. Germline loops: CDR1 SGHRS, CDR2 YFSETQ. The CDR3 coding sequence is TGCGCCAGTGCAAGGGACAGTCCCTACGAGCAGTACTTC. This codes for CASARDSPYEQYF.

This clonotype was counted only a few times. The chain carries TRBV20-1 and TRBJ1-1; 8 nucleotides line up with TRBD1. Germline lookup yields CDR1 DFQATT and CDR2 SNEGSKA (reference sequence). V dropped 2 bases and J dropped 6; count of bases not matched to a gene: 11. The CDR3 has 15 amino acids. The CDR3: CSARIRGQGSAEAFF. The CDR3 bases are TGCAGTGCTAGAATTAGAGGACAGGGATCCGCTGAAGCTTTCTTT.

This clonotype was seen many times. The chain is built from TRBV30 and TRBJ2-1; 12 nucleotides match TRBD2. Per the germline V gene, CDR1 is GTSNPN and CDR2 is SVGIG (reference sequence). J was trimmed by 8 bases and V by 5 bases; bases with no gene match: 7. There are 14 residues in the CDR3. The CDR3 loop is CAWQTSGRKDEQFF. CDR3 sequence (DNA): TGTGCCTGGCAAACTAGCGGGAGGAAGGATGAGCAGTTCTTC.

The chain has TRBV4-3 and TRBJ2-7; no clear D gene. V dropped 0 bases and J dropped 3 bases, with 12 bases sitting between them. Germline lookup yields CDR1 LGHNA and CDR2 YSLEER. This CDR3 spans 15 amino acids. In DNA form, the CDR3 reads TGCGCCAGCAGCCAAGAATCGGGCGTCATCTACGAGCAGTACTTC. Translated, it gives CASSQESGVIYEQYF.

The CDR3 reads CAATSGQGFYQPQHF. DNA for the CDR3: TGCGCCGCCACTTCGGGACAGGGGTTTTATCAGCCCCAGCATTTT. V gene TRBV10-2 combines with J gene TRBJ1-5, with 10 bases matching TRBD1. Germline CDR1 is WSHSY and CDR2 is SAAADI. J lost 5 bases, V lost 11 bases, and 12 bases had no gene match. The CDR3 spans 15 residues.

Remarks on this clonotype: One end of the junction is discordant with germline, which a read error may explain. The gene calls are TRBV6-2 or TRBV6-3 and TRBJ2-1; TRBD1 matches at 9 bases. CDR3 size: 12 residues. CDR1 and CDR2 (germline): MNHEY, SVGEGT. CDR3 residues: CASSTPGTGLIF. The CDR3 DNA is TGTGCCAGCAGTACTCCCGGGACAGGGCTGATCTTC.

This chain uses TRBV5-1 with TRBJ2-2; 9 nucleotides match TRBD2. The germline CDR1 and CDR2 sequences are SGHRS and YFSETQ. V lost 1 base and J lost 4; bases outside the gene matches: 2. This CDR3 has 15 amino acids. The CDR3 DNA reads as TGCGCCAGCAGCTTGCAAGCGGGAGGCACCGGGGAGCTGTTTTTT. Protein product: CASSLQAGGTGELFF.

CDR3 in DNA: TGTGCCAGCAGCTCGAGGGTGTTCGGCACTGAAGCTTTCTTT. Translation gives CASSSRVFGTEAFF. The chain uses TRBV11-3 and TRBJ1-1; D is undetermined. This CDR3 contains 14 residues. CDR1 is SGHNT and CDR2 is YENEEA in the germline V gene. V lost 4 bases, J lost 4 bases, and 13 bases lay in between. The whole variable domain, filled in from reference TRBV11-3 and TRBJ1-1, reads EAGVVQSPRYKIIEKKQPVAFWCNPISGHNTLYWYLQNLGQGPELLIRYENEEAVDDSQLPKDRFSAERLKGVDSTLKIQPAELGDSAVYLCASSSRVFGTEAFFGQGTRLTVV.

The chain couples TRBV20-1 to TRBJ2-3; TRBD2 agrees at 8 bases. V was clipped by 0 bases and J by 5 bases; unmatched bases: 10. Germline assignment: CDR1 DFQATT and CDR2 SNEGSKA (reference sequence). The CDR3 is 16 amino acids. CDR3 DNA: TGCAGTGCTAGAGATCATAGCGGGGCTCCCTTAGATACGCAGTATTTT. Translated, it gives CSARDHSGAPLDTQYF.

This clonotype was seen a handful of times. CDR3 nucleotide sequence: TGCGCCAGCAGCCAAGAGATCGATGGGGGAAACACCATATATTTT. It is translated as CASSQEIDGGNTIYF. This chain uses TRBV4-1 with TRBJ1-3, with D unresolved. V gave up 0 bases and J gave up 4 bases, with 10 bases separating them. CDR1 and CDR2 from the germline V gene are MGHRA and YSYEKL. The CDR3 spans 15 residues.

This clonotype appeared a few times. The chain links TRBV28 to TRBJ2-7; possible D gene TRBD1, 6 bases. This CDR3 is built from 15 residues. The germline V gene has CDR1 MDHEN and CDR2 SYDVKM. V lost 2 bases and J 3 bases, leaving 14 bases between the germline ends. The chain's CDR3 is CASSLASGVGYEQYF. The CDR3, as DNA: TGTGCCAGCAGTTTAGCTTCAGGGGTGGGCTACGAGCAGTACTTC.

This clonotype appeared many times. The chain combines TRBV7-2 with TRBJ2-5, with D possibly TRBD1 on 6 matching bases. Trimming pared 5 bases from V and 2 bases from J, leaving 18 bases between. Germline loops: CDR1 SGHTA, CDR2 FQGNSA. This CDR3 is built from 16 residues. The CDR3 region is CASSPPAYRDQETQYF. The CDR3 bases are TGTGCCAGCAGCCCACCCGCCTACAGGGATCAAGAGACCCAGTACTTC.

The chain recombines TRBV6-2 or TRBV6-3 with TRBJ1-1, with 7 bases lining up with TRBD1. The junction had 6 bases not matched to a gene; V was cut back by 2 bases and J by 0 bases. This CDR3 comprises 16 residues. The V gene's germline CDR1 is MNHEY and CDR2 SVGEGT. The CDR3: CASSYTPDRVNTEAFF. The CDR3 DNA reads TGTGCCAGCAGTTACACTCCCGACAGGGTGAACACTGAAGCTTTCTTT.

This clonotype came up a few times. The chain employs TRBV12-3 or TRBV12-4 and TRBJ2-2, with TRBD2 matching over 10 bases. The CDR3 consists of 15 residues. V shed 6 bases, J shed 6 bases, and the junction held 7 bases outside the gene matches. CDR3 residues: CASRSAGGPAGELFF. The CDR3 DNA reads TGTGCCAGCAGGTCAGCGGGAGGGCCCGCCGGGGAGCTGTTTTTT.

V and J are TRBV5-1 and TRBJ2-1; TRBD1 matches 7 bases. The V gene's germline CDR1 is SGHRS and CDR2 YFSETQ. The CDR3 totals 14 residues. J was trimmed by 7 bases and V by 4 bases; bases with no gene match: 8. In DNA form, the CDR3 reads TGCGCCAGCAGCCAACCCGGGACAGCAAATGAGCAGTTCTTC. It codes for CASSQPGTANEQFF. Using reference TRBV5-1 and TRBJ2-1 for the parts outside the CDR3, the full variable domain is KAGVTQTPRYLIKTRGQQVTLSCSPISGHRSVSWYQQTPGQGLQFLFEYFSETQRNKGNFPGRFSGRQFSNSRSEMNVSTLELGDSALYLCASSQPGTANEQFFGPGTRLTVL.

The J gene is TRBJ2-7, the V gene TRBV5-8; 10 bases are shared with TRBD2. Unmatched junction bases numbered 11, after V lost 3 bases and J lost 5 bases. Germline loops: CDR1 SGHTS, CDR2 YDEGEE. The CDR3 spans 16 residues. The chain's CDR3 is CASSSRLAGESHEQYF. The CDR3 DNA reads as TGTGCCAGCAGCTCGCGCCTAGCGGGAGAGTCCCACGAGCAGTACTTC.

V is TRBV6-2 or TRBV6-3 and J is TRBJ2-1; TRBD2 agrees at 11 bases. Per the germline V gene, CDR1 is MNHEY and CDR2 is SVGEGT. The CDR3 length is 17 residues. Trimming removed 2 bases from V and 3 bases from J; junction bases left unmatched: 6. CDR3 region: CASSYPRLAGSYNEQFF. CDR3 DNA: TGTGCCAGCAGTTACCCTAGACTAGCGGGGAGCTACAATGAGCAGTTCTTC.

This clonotype occurred a few times. This chain links TRBV28 with TRBJ2-7, with D perhaps assigned TRBD1 or TRBD2 (6 bases each). Germline CDR1 is MDHEN and CDR2 is SYDVKM. This CDR3 is 16 amino acids long. V was clipped by 6 bases and J by 2 bases, with 20 bases between them. Written as DNA, the CDR3 is TGTGCCAGCAGCACACAGGGACTTGGTGGCGCCTACGAGCAGTACTTC. This encodes CASSTQGLGGAYEQYF.

The sample holds a few counts of this clonotype. This chain links TRBV7-9 with TRBJ2-3; D may match TRBD1 or TRBD2 (5 bases each). V dropped 5 bases and J dropped 2 bases, with 14 bases sitting between them. Germline V gives CDR1 SEHNR, CDR2 FQNEAQ (reference sequence). CDR3 size: 15 residues. The chain's CDR3 is CASSQALGTTDTQYF. The CDR3 DNA sequence: TGTGCCAGCAGCCAAGCCCTTGGGACCACAGATACGCAGTATTTT.

This clonotype was seen a few times. The chain is built from TRBV5-1 and TRBJ2-7; D uncertain. The CDR3 loop spans 14 amino acids. The V end was cut by 0 bases, the J end by 4 bases, with 11 bases between. From germline, CDR1 is SGHRS and CDR2 YFSETQ. The CDR3 loop reads CASSLGTTLYEQYF. CDR3 DNA: TGCGCCAGCAGCTTGGGCACCACGTTGTACGAGCAGTACTTC.

As for this clonotype: Without the conserved terminal phenylalanine or tryptophan, this CDR3 likely stems from a read error. V gene TRBV20-1 combines with J gene TRBJ1-2; tentative D call: TRBD1 (6 bases). The CDR3 is 15 residues long. The V end lost 0 bases, the J end lost 7 bases, and 18 bases lay between the germline ends. The germline V gene encodes CDR1 DFQATT and CDR2 SNEGSKA (reference sequence). The CDR3 sequence is CSARDYREREAGYTL. In DNA form, the CDR3 reads TGCAGTGCTAGAGATTACAGGGAGCGGGAAGCTGGCTACACCCTC.

The CDR3 region is CATSDTTGTSGRRTYNEQFF. CDR3 sequence (DNA): TGTGCCACCAGTGACACTACCGGGACTAGCGGGAGGAGAACCTACAATGAGCAGTTCTTC. V and J are TRBV24-1 and TRBJ2-1; TRBD2 aligns across 15 bases. Losses at the gene ends were 4 bases for V and 2 bases for J; bases not matched to a gene: 11. CDR3 size: 20 residues. Germline V lookup: CDR1 KGHDR, CDR2 SFDVKD.